This T cell receptor beta chain was captured in a study of lymphopenia after photon versus proton radiotherapy. Some clones are missing from TCRdb's copy, which holds only in-frame ones; the method was immunoSEQ multiplex PCR. The sample holds around 59,000 clones, roughly 84% seen once. Study findings and constraints: Survival link was tested only in deceased patients; proton benefit remains a possibility. Post-nadir diversity loss with photons came from oligoclonal expansion, particularly CD8+ Temra cells. Larger post-nadir TCR diversity loss correlated inversely with survival in deceased patients.

The germline V and J ends were trimmed by 0 bases and 1 base, with 8 bases remaining between them. CDR3 length: 14 residues. Germline CDR1 is SGHRS and CDR2 is YFSETQ. Points on this clone: What it recognizes is unknown.

This receptor was taken from a man in his 60s with pancreatic cancer. The chain has TRBV5-1 and TRBJ2-7; weak D call: TRBD2 (6 bases). This material consisted of peripheral blood, taken from a patient treated with proton-based radiotherapy. The CDR3, as DNA: TGCGCCAGCAGCTTGGAGGCGGGGTCCTACGAGCAGTACTTC. Translating it yields CASSLEAGSYEQYF.